This T cell receptor (beta chain) was recorded in a study of blood T cell repertoires in COVID-19. The wider study: Specimens from acute and convalescent COVID-19 originated in the United States, Italy and Spain. PBMCs, B-cell-depleted T cells, or T cells provided the cDNA or gDNA that made up the material.

Original data processing: How many nucleated cells were present was estimated from reference gene primer amplification. Measured with immunoSEQ multiplex PCR; TCRdb has only the in-frame clones, and not every one. That table furnishes V, J and clone size, whereas the DNA furnished D and trimming. The table has around 120,000 clones, roughly 85% seen once. There are 16 residues in the CDR3. The V and J ends lost 6 bases and 1 base respectively, with 16 bases between them. The germline V gene encodes CDR1 DFQATT and CDR2 SNEGSKA (reference sequence). The J gene is TRBJ2-6, the V gene TRBV20-1; tentatively, D is TRBD1 (5 bases). Sequences were obtained from peripheral blood. This TCR came from a man older than 75 with acute or convalescent COVID-19. CDR3 coding DNA: TGCAGTGCGAGTCCTCCCCACAGGTCTGGGGCCAACGTCCTGACTTTC. Residues: CSASPPHRSGANVLTF.